A selection of T cell receptor beta chains follows, all from one sample in a study of cytotoxic CD8 clonotypes in ibrutinib-treated CLL. The data were produced by immunoSEQ multiplex PCR, yet TCRdb's version contains in-frame clones alone and is incomplete. Here the sample spans tens of thousands of clones, around 63% being singletons. Here the sequenced sample was PBMCs, taken before ibrutinib treatment. The receptors shown here come from a human donor with chronic lymphocytic leukemia. CDR3s include the opening cysteine and the closing phenylalanine or tryptophan. D genes are given only for firm matches. Not all rows give a size; the values are once, few, many and, for expanded clones, a class.

>.|TRBV7-9|.|TRBJ2-7
TGTGCCAGCAGCTTAGATAGCTATACTGGCTCCTACGAGCAGTACTTC
CASSLDSYTGSYEQYF
>.|TRBV4-3|.|TRBJ2-3
TGCGCCAGCAGCCAAGTTAGCACAGATACGCAGTATTTT
CASSQVSTDTQYF
>.|TRBV9|.|TRBJ1-1
TGTGCCAGCAGTGGGGGGAACACTGAAGCTTTCTTT
CASSGGNTEAFF
>.|TRBV11-3|TRBD1|TRBJ2-7
TGTGCCAGCAGCAAACGGGACAGGGGCGACGAGCAGTACTTC
CASSKRDRGDEQYF
>.|TRBV29-1|TRBD2|TRBJ2-1
TGCAGCGTTGGGCGGGAGGGCAATGAGCAGTTCTTC
CSVGREGNEQFF
>few|TRBV9|.|TRBJ1-2
TGTGCCAGCAGTGGGCAGGTCTCCTATGGCTACACCTTC
CASSGQVSYGYTF
>.|TRBV13|TRBD1|TRBJ1-1
TGTGCCAGCAGCTTAGGCCGGGACAGCCTAAACACTGAAGCTTTCTTT
CASSLGRDSLNTEAFF
>.|TRBV27|TRBD2|TRBJ2-3
TGTGCCAGCAGTTTATCTGTTAGCGGGGGGGCGTTGTTTTTTATAGATACGCAGTATTTT
CASSLSVSGGALFFIDTQYF
>.|TRBV7-8|.|TRBJ1-5
TGTGCCAGCAGCTTAGCCCCAGGTCAGCCCCAGCATTTT
CASSLAPGQPQHF
>.|TRBV7-8|.|TRBJ1-5
TGTGCCAGCAGCGGAGAAGGCCTAATCTCGCCCCAGCATTTT
CASSGEGLISPQHF
>.|TRBV4-3|TRBD1|TRBJ1-2
TGCGCCAGCAGCCAAGATACAGGGGGCCCCTATGGCTACACCTTC
CASSQDTGGPYGYTF
>.|TRBV7-9|.|TRBJ1-5
TGTGCCAGCAGCTGTCTCTCGTTGAGGACCGAGACTTATCAGCCCCAGCATTTT
CASSCLSLRTETYQPQHF
>.|TRBV7-6|TRBD1|TRBJ1-5
TGTGCCAGCAGCTTAGGGGACAGGGGCGTAAGCAATCAGCCCCAGCATTTT
CASSLGDRGVSNQPQHF
>.|TRBV9|.|TRBJ2-1
TGTGCCAGCAGCGTTAGAAACAATGAGCAGTTCTTC
CASSVRNNEQFF
>few|TRBV6-1|.|TRBJ2-7
TGTGCCAGCAGACCGACAGGACCGTCCCAGGGGCAGTACTTC
CASRPTGPSQGQYF
>.|TRBV7-2|TRBD1|TRBJ1-6
TGTGCCAGCAGCTTGGGGACAGGGATCTATAATTCACCCCTCCACTTT
CASSLGTGIYNSPLHF
>.|TRBV25-1|TRBD2|TRBJ2-5
TGTGCCACCCTAACCCTCCATGGGGGGGGACAAGAGACCCAGTACTTC
CATLTLHGGGQETQYF
>.|TRBV29-1|.|TRBJ2-7
TGCAGCGTCCAAAGGGGTGGACAGCGCTACGAGCAGTACTTC
CSVQRGGQRYEQYF
>.|TRBV6-5|.|TRBJ1-4
TGTGCCAGCAGTTGGCGGACGGGAAATAATGAAAAACTGTTTTTT
CASSWRTGNNEKLFF
>.|TRBV6-5|.|TRBJ1-4
TGTGCCAGCATGAGGGCAGTTAATGAAAAACTGTTTTTT
CASMRAVNEKLFF
>.|TRBV11-2|.|TRBJ1-4
TGTGCCAGCAGCTCCGAAAAACTGTTTTTT
CASSSEKLFF
>.|TRBV18|TRBD1|TRBJ2-3
TGTGCCAGCTCACCTTTCGGGACAGGGGTAACAGATACGCAGTATTTT
CASSPFGTGVTDTQYF
>.|TRBV19|.|TRBJ1-2
TGTGCCAGTAGCCCAGTCCCTAACTATGGCTACACCTTC
CASSPVPNYGYTF
>once|TRBV19|.|TRBJ2-6
TGTGCCAGTAGCTTGGCAGGGGCCCTCTCTGGGGCCAACGTCCTGACTTTC
CASSLAGALSGANVLTF
>.|TRBV27|TRBD2|TRBJ2-7
TGTGCCAGCAGTTTAAGACTAGCGGGGGACCTACAATACGAGCAGTACTTC
CASSLRLAGDLQYEQYF
>.|TRBV7-9|.|TRBJ2-1
TGTGCCAGCAGCTTAGTTTTGGATGAGCAGTTCTTC
CASSLVLDEQFF
>.|TRBV19|.|TRBJ2-1
TGTGCCAGTAGTCTTCTCTGGGGCTCCTACAATGAGCAGTTCTTC
CASSLLWGSYNEQFF
>few|TRBV7-2|.|TRBJ2-1
TGTGCCAGCAGCTTAACGGGACGGCAGTTCTTC
CASSLTGRQFF
>.|TRBV28|TRBD2|TRBJ2-1
TGTGCCAGCAGTTTGGTCAGCGGGAGCTCCTACAATGAGCAGTTCTTC
CASSLVSGSSYNEQFF
>.|TRBV9|.|TRBJ2-3
TGTGCCAGCAGCGTAGCTTCGGGGACAGATACGCAGTATTTT
CASSVASGTDTQYF
>.|TRBV9|TRBD2|TRBJ2-1
TGTGCCAGCAGCGTAGGGTCTAGCGGGAGTGGGAGGACCTACAATGAGCAGTTCTTC
CASSVGSSGSGRTYNEQFF
>medium-sized|TRBV7-9|.|TRBJ2-2
TGTGCCAGCAGCCGTCCGGGGGACGGGGAGCTGTTTTTT
CASSRPGDGELFF
>few|TRBV15|TRBD2|TRBJ2-1
TGTGCCACCAGCATAGCGGGTGACAATGAGCAGTTCTTC
CATSIAGDNEQFF
>.|TRBV6-6|.|TRBJ1-5
TGTGCCAGCAGTTACCCGCCCAGGAAAAGCAATCAGCCCCAGCATTTT
CASSYPPRKSNQPQHF
>few|TRBV29-1|TRBD1|TRBJ1-2
TGCAGCGTTGTACAGGGGGACAATGGCTACACCTTC
CSVVQGDNGYTF
>.|TRBV7-3|TRBD2|TRBJ2-3
TGTGCCAGCAACACCAGCAGCGGGAGGATCACAGATACGCAGTATTTT
CASNTSSGRITDTQYF
>.|TRBV18|.|TRBJ1-1
TGTGCCAGCTCACCATTAATGAGCACTGAAGCTTTCTTT
CASSPLMSTEAFF
>.|TRBV5-1|TRBD1|TRBJ2-3
TGCGCCAGCAGCCTGCAGGCCGGGACAGGGGCGTCGGAAGATACGCAGTATTTT
CASSLQAGTGASEDTQYF
>.|TRBV7-3|TRBD1|TRBJ1-2
TGTGCCAGCAGCCAGGGACAGAGTTATGGCTACACCTTC
CASSQGQSYGYTF
>.|TRBV5-1|TRBD1|TRBJ1-4
TGCGCCAGCAGCGGACAGGCGGGTAATGAAAAACTGTTTTTT
CASSGQAGNEKLFF
>.|TRBV5-1|.|TRBJ1-1
TGCGCCAGCAGCGCCCAGACAGAGGGCACTGAAGCTTTCTTT
CASSAQTEGTEAFF
>once|TRBV6-1|.|TRBJ1-1
TGTGCCAGCAGTGAATTAAGGGTTAAGGCTTTCTTT
CASSELRVKAFF
>few|TRBV2|.|TRBJ1-1
TGTGCCAGCAGTGACAACACTGAAGCTTTCTTT
CASSDNTEAFF
>.|TRBV6-5|.|TRBJ2-3
TGTGCCAGCAGTGCAGGGGGTCTAGCGGGACAGGAGTATTTT
CASSAGGLAGQEYF
>.|TRBV29-1|.|TRBJ2-3
TGCAGCGTAAGTGGGGGGGCCGAAGGCACAGATACGCAGTATTTT
CSVSGGAEGTDTQYF
>few|TRBV7-2|.|TRBJ2-7
TGTGCCAGCAGCCCCCGCGTTGACAGCTACGAGCAGTACTTC
CASSPRVDSYEQYF
>.|TRBV7-9|.|TRBJ2-7
TGTGCCAGCAGCTTAGAGCCCGCTGAGGCCTACGAGCAGTACTTC
CASSLEPAEAYEQYF
>.|TRBV28|.|TRBJ2-5
TGTGCCAGCAGTTTTTACACGCCCCAAGAGACCCAGTACTTC
CASSFYTPQETQYF